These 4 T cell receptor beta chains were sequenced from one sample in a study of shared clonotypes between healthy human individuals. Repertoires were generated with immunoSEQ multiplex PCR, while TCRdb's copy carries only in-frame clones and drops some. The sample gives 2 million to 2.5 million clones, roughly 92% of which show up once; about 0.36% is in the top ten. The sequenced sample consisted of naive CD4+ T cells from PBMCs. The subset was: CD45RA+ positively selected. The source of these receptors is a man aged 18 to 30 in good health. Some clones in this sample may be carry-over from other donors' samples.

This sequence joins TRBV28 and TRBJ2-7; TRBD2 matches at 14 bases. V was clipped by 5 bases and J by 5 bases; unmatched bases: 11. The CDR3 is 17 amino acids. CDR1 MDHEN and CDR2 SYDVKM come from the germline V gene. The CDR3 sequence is CASSPAGTSGSHDEQYF. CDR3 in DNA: TGTGCCAGCAGTCCCGCCGGGACTAGCGGGAGCCATGACGAGCAGTACTTC. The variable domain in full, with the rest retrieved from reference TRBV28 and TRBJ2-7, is DVKVTQSSRYLVKRTGEKVFLECVQDMDHENMFWYRQDPGLGLRLIYFSYDVKMKEKGDIPEGYSVSREKKERFSLILESASTNQTSMYLCASSPAGTSGSHDEQYFGPGTRLTVT.

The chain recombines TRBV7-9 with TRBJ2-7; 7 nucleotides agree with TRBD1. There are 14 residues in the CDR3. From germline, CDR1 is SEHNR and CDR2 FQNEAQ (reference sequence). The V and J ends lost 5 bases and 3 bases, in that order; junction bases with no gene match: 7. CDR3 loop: CASSQTGVSYEQYF. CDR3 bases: TGTGCCAGCAGCCAAACAGGGGTCAGCTACGAGCAGTACTTC.

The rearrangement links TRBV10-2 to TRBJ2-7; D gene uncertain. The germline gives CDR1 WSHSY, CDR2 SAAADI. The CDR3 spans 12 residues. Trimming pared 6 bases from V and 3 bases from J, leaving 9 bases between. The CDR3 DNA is TGCGCCAGCAGGGTGGGTTTCTACGAGCAGTACTTC. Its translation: CASRVGFYEQYF.

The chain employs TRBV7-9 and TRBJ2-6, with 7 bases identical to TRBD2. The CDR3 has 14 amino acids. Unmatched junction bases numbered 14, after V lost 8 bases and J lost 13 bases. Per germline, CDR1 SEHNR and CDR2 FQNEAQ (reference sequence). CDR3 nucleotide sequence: TGTGCCAGCCTGGGGGGGAGCTACCTCAAGGTCCTGACTTTC. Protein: CASLGGSYLKVLTF.